Each of the 11 T cell receptor beta chains below was sequenced from the same sample in a study of cytomegalovirus exposure and HLA in healthy donors (dated 2017 in TCRdb). The protocol used for the library was the immunoSEQ multiplex PCR assay. For the multiplex PCR, a mixture combining 60 forward primers for TCR Vbeta segments and 13 reverse primers for TCR Jbeta segments was used. The table was pulled from immuneACCESS by TCRdb, which kept in-frame rearrangements only. Such tables lose some clones; where checked, under half of the loss comes from unresolved V genes, and the rest has no known cause. This sample has some 130,000 clones in its table, and around three quarters of those were observed once. The ten largest make up approximately 4.3% of the sample. Specimen: PBMCs. Source of these receptors: a man aged 25-40 years in good health.

V and J are TRBV4-3 and TRBJ2-7; 12 nucleotides agree with TRBD2. CDR3 length: 14 residues. Trimming took 0 bases from V and 12 from J; bases not matched to a gene: 6. Germline values: CDR1 LGHNA, CDR2 YSLEER. Here the CDR3 reads CASSQEATSGRLYF. In nucleotides, the CDR3 is TGCGCCAGCAGCCAAGAGGCGACTAGCGGGAGATTGTACTTC.

J is TRBJ1-6 and V is TRBV5-1, with 7 bases aligning to TRBD1. The germline CDR1 and CDR2 sequences are SGHRS and YFSETQ. This CDR3 is 15 amino acids long. After removal of 0 bases from V and 7 bases from J, the junction contained 4 bases not matched to a gene. As DNA, the CDR3 is TGCGCCAGCAGCTTGGGGGGACAGATCAATTCACCCCTCCACTTT. Protein sequence: CASSLGGQINSPLHF.

The chain carries TRBV6-6 and TRBJ2-7; possible D gene TRBD2, 7 bases. Trimming removed 0 bases from V and 3 bases from J, with 12 bases in between. CDR1 MNHNY and CDR2 SVGAGI come from the germline V gene (reference sequence). The CDR3 extends over 15 amino acids. CDR3 in DNA: TGTGCCAGCAGTTACTCGAAGGGGGGGAACTACGAGCAGTACTTC. Protein product: CASSYSKGGNYEQYF.

This clone was observed once. This chain uses TRBV11-2 with TRBJ2-7, with D unclear. This CDR3 contains 11 residues. Trimming shortened V by 6 bases and J by 5 bases, and 8 bases separated the two germline ends. Per germline, CDR1 SGHAT and CDR2 FQNNGV. The CDR3 DNA follows: TGTGCCAGCAGAGGAGAACACGAGCAGTACTTC. It translates to CASRGEHEQYF.

The chain joins TRBV6-5 to TRBJ1-3; D remains ambiguous. CDR1 is MNHEY and CDR2 is SVGAGI in the germline V gene. The CDR3 is made up of 14 amino acids. Trimming cost V 6 bases and J 4 bases, with 13 bases left between them. The CDR3 nucleotides read TGTGCCAGCAGCCCAGATTCGGGGGGAAACACCATATATTTT. Amino acid sequence: CASSPDSGGNTIYF.

This clone has a single count. The CDR3 loop reads CATRGAPSIEQYF. CDR3 bases: TGTGCCACACGGGGGGCCCCCTCGATCGAGCAGTACTTC. The J gene is TRBJ2-7, the V gene TRBV28, with D perhaps matching TRBD2 (7 bases). The V and J ends lost 10 bases and 6 bases respectively, with 19 bases between them. CDR3 length: 13 amino acids. Germline V gene lookup returns CDR1 MDHEN and CDR2 SYDVKM.

The chain recombines TRBV7-9 with TRBJ2-7; 8 bases agree with TRBD2. The CDR3 is 17 amino acids. Unmatched junction bases numbered 10, after V lost 1 base and J lost 2 bases. Germline assignment: CDR1 SEHNR and CDR2 FQNEAQ (reference sequence). The CDR3 DNA reads as TGTGCCAGCAGCTTAGGAGCTAGCGGGCAAATTACCTACGAGCAGTACTTC. Amino acids: CASSLGASGQITYEQYF.

V and J are TRBV19 and TRBJ2-7, with no clear D. This CDR3 comprises 14 residues. CDR1 and CDR2 (germline): LNHDA, SQIVND (reference sequence). The V and J ends lost 4 bases and 1 base respectively, with 11 bases between them. In DNA, the CDR3 is TGTGCCAGTAGTAGCGGTCACGGGTCCTACGAGCAGTACTTC. Translating it yields CASSSGHGSYEQYF.

This sequence joins TRBV27 and TRBJ1-1, with D unresolved. CDR1 and CDR2 (germline): MNHEY, SMNVEV (reference sequence). The CDR3 runs to 13 residues. V dropped 5 bases and J dropped 4 bases, with 11 bases sitting between them. The CDR3 here is CASSTGMGTEAFF. CDR3 in DNA: TGTGCCAGCAGTACGGGGATGGGCACTGAAGCTTTCTTT.

The genes are TRBV4-1 and TRBJ2-7; 10 nucleotides match TRBD1. The CDR3 runs to 13 residues. Trimming took 5 bases from V and 4 from J; bases not matched to a gene: 2. Per the germline V gene, CDR1 is MGHRA and CDR2 is YSYEKL. CDR3 in amino acids: CASSGQGEYEQYF. The CDR3 nucleotides read TGCGCCAGCAGCGGACAGGGGGAATACGAGCAGTACTTC.

The V call is TRBV7-9, the J call TRBJ2-1; D may be TRBD2 (6 bases). Trimming took 8 bases from V and 4 from J, leaving 12 bases between them. The CDR3 is made up of 13 amino acids. In germline, CDR1 is SEHNR, CDR2 FQNEAQ (reference sequence). The CDR3 coding sequence is TGTGCCAGCTTTAGCGGAAAGTACAATGAGCAGTTCTTC. Its protein is CASFSGKYNEQFF.